The 20 T cell receptor beta chains below come from one sample, sequenced in a study of T cell repertoires in cytomegalovirus infection. These receptors' antigens are unknown. Using its own MiXCR run on the reads, TCRdb lists one record per CDR3 protein. The sample has hundreds of thousands of distinct CDR3 sequences; roughly 30% are singletons. This sample comprised cultured PBMCs, obtained from culture after CMV antigen stimulation. The receptors stem from a human donor in good health (CMV status not recorded). Some clones in this sample may be carry-over from other donors' samples.

The chain is built from TRBV7-9 and TRBJ2-7; 8 positions agree with TRBD1. In germline, CDR1 is SEHNR, CDR2 FQNEAQ (reference sequence). Trimming took 6 bases from V and 6 from J; bases not matched to a gene: 7. This CDR3 has 13 amino acids. In nucleotides, the CDR3 is TGTGCCAGCAGGCGACAGGGGAATCGCGAGCAGTACTTC. Protein product: CASRRQGNREQYF.

This clonotype was detected only a few times. The CDR3 spells CASRSVTWVNQETQYF. In DNA form, the CDR3 reads TGTGCCAGCAGATCCGTCACCTGGGTGAACCAAGAGACCCAGTACTTC. The chain is built from TRBV28 and TRBJ2-5; D is unresolved. This CDR3 region has 16 residues. V was trimmed by 6 bases and J by 0 bases, leaving 17 bases between them. Germline V gene lookup returns CDR1 MDHEN and CDR2 SYDVKM.

The chain has TRBV11-2 and TRBJ2-5, with 9 bases identical to TRBD2. V was pared by 0 bases and J by 7 bases, with 6 bases of the junction left unmatched. The germline V gene has CDR1 SGHAT and CDR2 FQNNGV. CDR3 size: 15 residues. For the CDR3, the DNA is TGTGCCAGCAGCTTAGAAGGGACTAGCTCGGGGACCCAGTACTTC. Residues: CASSLEGTSSGTQYF.

This clonotype came up a few times. V usage is TRBV19 and J usage is TRBJ2-2; D not resolved. Germline V gene lookup returns CDR1 LNHDA and CDR2 SQIVND (reference sequence). This CDR3 has 13 residues. Trimming stripped 3 bases from V and 6 bases from J, with 8 bases between. In nucleotides, the CDR3 is TGTGCCAGTAGTATTAGAGGACCCGGGGAGCTGTTTTTT. This sequence encodes CASSIRGPGELFF.

Points on this clonotype: An end of the junction does not agree with germline; a read error may underlie this. This rearrangement joins TRBV7-8 to TRBJ2-5; D perhaps matches TRBD2 (7 bases). Germline CDR1 SGHVS, CDR2 FQNEAQ. CDR3 length equals 14 residues. The CDR3 DNA reads TGTGCCAGCGGCTTAGGGGGGGTGAGAGAGACCCAGTACTTC. It codes for CASGLGGVRETQYF.

This clonotype has more than one count but fewer than ten. The genes are TRBV12-3 or TRBV12-4 and TRBJ1-2; tentatively, D is TRBD1 (5 bases). The CDR3 has 12 residues. The V end was cut by 3 bases, the J end by 7 bases, with 9 bases between. The CDR3 protein is CASSFRQGGYTF. The DNA for the CDR3 is TGTGCCAGCAGTTTCCGGCAGGGTGGCTACACCTTC.

The chain is built from TRBV7-9 and TRBJ2-5; possibly TRBD1 for D (5 bases). This CDR3 is 14 amino acids long. Per the germline V gene, CDR1 is SEHNR and CDR2 is FQNEAQ (reference sequence). V lost 5 bases to trimming and J lost 5 bases, with 15 bases between them. CDR3 in DNA: TGTGCCAGCAGCACCCAGGGTTGGCAGGAGACCCAGTACTTC. It yields the protein CASSTQGWQETQYF.

This chain uses TRBV7-2 with TRBJ1-2, with D tentatively TRBD1 (6 bases). Between the trimmed V and J ends, which lost 11 bases and 1 base, there was a span of 23 bases. This CDR3 has 16 residues. Germline V gene sequence: CDR1 SGHTA, CDR2 FQGNSA. The CDR3 here is CARRPSTGQFNYGYTF. The CDR3 nucleotides read TGTGCCCGCCGCCCGTCGACTGGACAGTTTAACTATGGCTACACCTTC. The full variable domain, its missing parts supplied by reference TRBV7-2 and TRBJ1-2, is GAGVSQSPSNKVTEKGKDVELRCDPISGHTALYWYRQSLGQGLEFLIYFQGNSAPDKSGLPSDRFSAERTGGSVSTLTIQRTQQEDSAVYLCARRPSTGQFNYGYTFGSGTRLTVV.

The chain carries TRBV20-1 and TRBJ2-4, with TRBD2 as a possible D gene (7 bases). Germline CDR1 DFQATT, CDR2 SNEGSKA (reference sequence). The CDR3 extends over 18 amino acids. Trimming left V 5 bases short and J 0 bases short, with 23 bases between. The CDR3 coding sequence is TGCAGTGCTCCCAATTCAGGGGAGGGGGGACTAGCCAAAAACATTCAGTACTTC. It yields the protein CSAPNSGEGGLAKNIQYF.

This chain connects TRBV7-6 to TRBJ2-2; TRBD1 is a possible D gene (6 bases). Germline CDR1 reads SGHVS; CDR2 reads FNYEAQ. V was shortened by 5 bases and J by 2 bases, with 12 bases between the two germline ends. CDR3 size: 15 residues. Here the CDR3 DNA reads TGTGCCAGCAGCGGGGGACACCCTAACACCGGGGAGCTGTTTTTT. Translation: CASSGGHPNTGELFF.

DNA of the CDR3: TGTGCCAGCAGGGCGGGCCATAACTATGGCTACACCTTC. Protein sequence: CASRAGHNYGYTF. The chain uses TRBV2 and TRBJ1-2; no clear D. The V gene's germline CDR1 is SNHLY and CDR2 FYNNEI. The CDR3 covers 13 residues. V lost 6 bases, J lost 1 base, and 9 bases lay in between.

This clonotype was seen a single time. The V and J genes are TRBV7-3 and TRBJ1-4; no clear D gene. V lost 5 bases and J 3 bases, leaving 13 bases between the germline ends. Germline V CDR1 and CDR2: SGHTA, FQGTGA. This CDR3 has 15 residues. The DNA for the CDR3 is TGTGCCAGCAGCCCAGAGACCTTGGCTAATGAAAAACTGTTTTTT. Translating it yields CASSPETLANEKLFF.

The rearrangement joins TRBV7-6 to TRBJ1-6; perhaps TRBD1 as D (5 bases). Germline CDR1 and CDR2: SGHVS and FNYEAQ. The V end lost 4 bases, the J end lost 8 bases, and 9 bases lay between the germline ends. This CDR3 has 13 residues. The CDR3 DNA is TGTGCCAGCAGCTGGGACGCAGATTCACCCCTCCACTTT. Translated, it gives CASSWDADSPLHF.

In its sample, this clonotype was seen a few times. The chain combines TRBV4-1 with TRBJ2-7; unclear D gene. CDR1 is MGHRA and CDR2 is YSYEKL in the germline V gene. Between the trimmed V and J ends, which lost 4 bases and 3 bases, there was a span of 16 bases. There are 15 residues in the CDR3. The CDR3 region has the DNA TGCGCCAGCAGCCTAGTAGCTTCCGGGCGCTACGAGCAGTACTTC. Translation gives CASSLVASGRYEQYF.

This clonotype was found a few times. The rearrangement links TRBV6-2 or TRBV6-3 to TRBJ1-1; D unclear. CDR3 length equals 13 residues. Trimming pared 6 bases from V and 6 bases from J, leaving 14 bases between. Per the germline V gene, CDR1 is MNHEY and CDR2 is SVGEGT. CDR3 loop: CASSPFIGAEAFF. The DNA of the CDR3 is TGTGCCAGCAGCCCCTTTATTGGAGCTGAAGCTTTCTTT.

This clonotype was seen more than once but under ten times. CDR3 sequence (DNA): TGTGCCAGCAGTCTGACAGTAGCAACTAATGAAAAACTGTTTTTT. Translation gives CASSLTVATNEKLFF. The chain uses TRBV12-3 or TRBV12-4 and TRBJ1-4, with D possibly matching TRBD1 (5 bases). This CDR3 has 15 residues. V was cut by 5 bases and J by 0 bases, with 10 bases left in between.

The chain uses TRBV28 and TRBJ2-7, with a weak D call TRBD1 (5 bases). The V end was cut by 6 bases, the J end by 0 bases, with 12 bases between. From germline, CDR1 is MDHEN and CDR2 SYDVKM. CDR3 size: 14 residues. The CDR3 DNA reads as TGTGCCAGCAGAGGTACAGGAACCTCCTACGAGCAGTACTTC. Protein: CASRGTGTSYEQYF.

Comments on this clonotype: This clone may be a read error of a much larger clone one base away. The CDR3 carries no conserved terminal phenylalanine or tryptophan, so it likely arises from a read error. This chain links TRBV7-2 with TRBJ2-3; D might be TRBD2 (5 bases). The CDR3 contains 12 residues. Trimming left V 4 bases short and J 8 bases short, with 10 bases between. In germline, CDR1 is SGHTA, CDR2 FQGNSA. The CDR3 nucleotides are TGTGCCAGCAGCTACATCCGGGGTACGCAGTATCTT. This codes for CASSYIRGTQYL.

This sequence joins TRBV2 and TRBJ2-1; D is ambiguous. The germline V and J ends were trimmed by 8 bases and 6 bases, with 20 bases remaining between them. In germline, CDR1 is SNHLY, CDR2 FYNNEI. CDR3 length equals 15 residues. This CDR3 reads CASGERWASLNEQFF. Here the CDR3 DNA reads TGTGCCAGCGGGGAACGGTGGGCCTCACTCAATGAGCAGTTCTTC.

Note on this clonotype: One end of the junction does not line up with germline, which may come from a read error. V is TRBV7-2 and J is TRBJ2-7; D may be TRBD1 (5 bases). CDR3 length equals 14 residues. Germline V CDR1 and CDR2: SGHTA, FQGNSA. The CDR3 reads CASSSRPGLAEQCF. For the CDR3, the DNA is TGTGCCAGCAGCTCACGCCCAGGGCTGGCCGAGCAGTGCTTC.